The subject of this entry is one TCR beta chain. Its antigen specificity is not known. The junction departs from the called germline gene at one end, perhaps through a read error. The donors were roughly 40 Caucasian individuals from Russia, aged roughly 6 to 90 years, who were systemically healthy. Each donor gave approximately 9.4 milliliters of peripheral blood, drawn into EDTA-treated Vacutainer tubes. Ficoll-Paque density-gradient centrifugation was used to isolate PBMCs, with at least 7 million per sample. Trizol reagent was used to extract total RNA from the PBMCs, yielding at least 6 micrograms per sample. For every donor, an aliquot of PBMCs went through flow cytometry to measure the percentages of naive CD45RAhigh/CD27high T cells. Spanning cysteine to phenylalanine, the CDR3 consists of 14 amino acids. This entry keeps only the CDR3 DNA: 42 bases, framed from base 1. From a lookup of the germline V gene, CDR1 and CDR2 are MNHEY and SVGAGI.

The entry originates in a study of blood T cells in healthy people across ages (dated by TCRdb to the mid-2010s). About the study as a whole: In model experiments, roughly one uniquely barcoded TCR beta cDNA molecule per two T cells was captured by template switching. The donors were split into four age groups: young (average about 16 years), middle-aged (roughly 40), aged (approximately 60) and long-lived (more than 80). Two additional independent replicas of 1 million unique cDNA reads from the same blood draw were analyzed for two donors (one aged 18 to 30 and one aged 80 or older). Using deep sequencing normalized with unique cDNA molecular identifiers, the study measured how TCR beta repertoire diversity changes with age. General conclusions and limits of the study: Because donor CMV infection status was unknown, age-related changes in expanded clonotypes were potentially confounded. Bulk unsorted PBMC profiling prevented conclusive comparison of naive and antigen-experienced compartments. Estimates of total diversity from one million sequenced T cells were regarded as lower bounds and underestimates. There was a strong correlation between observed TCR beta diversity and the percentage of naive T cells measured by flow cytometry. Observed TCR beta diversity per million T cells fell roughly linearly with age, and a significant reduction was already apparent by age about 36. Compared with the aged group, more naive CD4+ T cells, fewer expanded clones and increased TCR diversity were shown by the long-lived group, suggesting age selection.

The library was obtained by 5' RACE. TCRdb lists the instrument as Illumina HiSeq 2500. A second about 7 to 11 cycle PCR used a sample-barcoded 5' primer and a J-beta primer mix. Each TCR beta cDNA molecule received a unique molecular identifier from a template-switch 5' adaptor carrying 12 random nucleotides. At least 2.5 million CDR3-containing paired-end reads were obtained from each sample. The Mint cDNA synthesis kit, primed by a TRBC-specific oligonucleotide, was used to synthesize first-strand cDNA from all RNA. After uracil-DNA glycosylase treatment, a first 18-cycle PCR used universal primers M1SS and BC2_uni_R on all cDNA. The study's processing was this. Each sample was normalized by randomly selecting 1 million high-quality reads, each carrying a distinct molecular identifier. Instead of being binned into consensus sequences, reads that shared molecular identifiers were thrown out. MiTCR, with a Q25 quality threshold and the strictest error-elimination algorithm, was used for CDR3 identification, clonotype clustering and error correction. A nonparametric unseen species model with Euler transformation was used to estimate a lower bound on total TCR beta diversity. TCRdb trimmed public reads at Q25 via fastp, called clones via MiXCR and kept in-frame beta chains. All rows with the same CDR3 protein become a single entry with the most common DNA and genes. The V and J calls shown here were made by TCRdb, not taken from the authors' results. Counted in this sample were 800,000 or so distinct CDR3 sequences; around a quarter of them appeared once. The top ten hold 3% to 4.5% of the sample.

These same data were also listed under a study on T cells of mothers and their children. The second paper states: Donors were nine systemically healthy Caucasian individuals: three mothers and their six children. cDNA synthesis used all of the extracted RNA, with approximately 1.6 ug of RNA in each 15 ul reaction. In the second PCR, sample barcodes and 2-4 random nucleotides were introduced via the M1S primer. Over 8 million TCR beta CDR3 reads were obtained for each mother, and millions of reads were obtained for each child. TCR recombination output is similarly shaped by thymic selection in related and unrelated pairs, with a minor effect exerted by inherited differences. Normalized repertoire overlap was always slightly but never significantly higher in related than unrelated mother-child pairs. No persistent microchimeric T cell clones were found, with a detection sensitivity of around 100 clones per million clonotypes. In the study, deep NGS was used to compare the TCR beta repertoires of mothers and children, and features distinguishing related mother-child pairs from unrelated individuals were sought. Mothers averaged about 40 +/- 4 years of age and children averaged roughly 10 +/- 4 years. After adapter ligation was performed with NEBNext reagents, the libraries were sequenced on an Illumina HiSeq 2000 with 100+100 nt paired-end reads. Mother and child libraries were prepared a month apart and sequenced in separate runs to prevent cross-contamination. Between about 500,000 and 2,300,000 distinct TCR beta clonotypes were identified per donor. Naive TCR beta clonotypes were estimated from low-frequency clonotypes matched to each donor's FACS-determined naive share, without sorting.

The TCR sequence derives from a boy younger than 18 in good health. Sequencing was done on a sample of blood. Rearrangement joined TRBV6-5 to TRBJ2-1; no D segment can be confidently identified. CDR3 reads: CTSNAQTLYNEQFF. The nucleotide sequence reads TGTACCAGCAATGCACAGACCCTTTACAATGAGCAGTTCTTC.